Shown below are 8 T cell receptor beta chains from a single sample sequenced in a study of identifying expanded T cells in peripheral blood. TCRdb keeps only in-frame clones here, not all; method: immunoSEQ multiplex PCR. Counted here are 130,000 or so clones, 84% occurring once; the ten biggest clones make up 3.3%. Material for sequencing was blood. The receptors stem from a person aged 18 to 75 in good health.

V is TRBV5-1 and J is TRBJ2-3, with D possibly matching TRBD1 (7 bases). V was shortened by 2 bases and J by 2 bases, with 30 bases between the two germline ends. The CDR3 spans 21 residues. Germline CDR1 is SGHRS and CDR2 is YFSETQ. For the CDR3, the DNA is TGCGCCAGCAGCTTTCAGGGGGGCGGGATGCCCTCATATCTTATCACAGATACGCAGTATTTT. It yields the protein CASSFQGGGMPSYLITDTQYF.

DNA of the CDR3: TGTGCCAGCAGCTCCATCGCCCCGCGCGGGACAGGGCGGACCGGGGAGCTGTTTTTT. Its translation: CASSSIAPRGTGRTGELFF. This rearrangement joins TRBV7-6 to TRBJ2-2; 9 bases match TRBD1. Germline CDR1 and CDR2: SGHVS and FNYEAQ. The CDR3 is made up of 19 amino acids. Trimming cost V 4 bases and J 5 bases; bases outside gene matches: 17.

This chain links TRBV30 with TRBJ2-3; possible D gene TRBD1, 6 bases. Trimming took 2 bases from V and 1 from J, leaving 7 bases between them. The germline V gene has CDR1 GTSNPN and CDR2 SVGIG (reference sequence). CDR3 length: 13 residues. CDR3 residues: CAWSSGGTDTQYF. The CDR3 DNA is TGTGCCTGGAGTTCAGGGGGCACAGATACGCAGTATTTT.

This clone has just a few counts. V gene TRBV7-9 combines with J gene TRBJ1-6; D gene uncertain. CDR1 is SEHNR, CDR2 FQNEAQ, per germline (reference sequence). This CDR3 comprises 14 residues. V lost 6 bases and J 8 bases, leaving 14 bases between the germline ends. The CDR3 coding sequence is TGTGCCAGCAGGTATACTTCGGTAGATTCACCCCTCCACTTT. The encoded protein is CASRYTSVDSPLHF.

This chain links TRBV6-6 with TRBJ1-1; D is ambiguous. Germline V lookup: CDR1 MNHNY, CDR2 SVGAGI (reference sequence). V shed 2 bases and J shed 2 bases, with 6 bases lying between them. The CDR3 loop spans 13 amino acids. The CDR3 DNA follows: TGTGCCAGCAGTTACATACGTAACACTGAAGCTTTCTTT. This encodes CASSYIRNTEAFF.

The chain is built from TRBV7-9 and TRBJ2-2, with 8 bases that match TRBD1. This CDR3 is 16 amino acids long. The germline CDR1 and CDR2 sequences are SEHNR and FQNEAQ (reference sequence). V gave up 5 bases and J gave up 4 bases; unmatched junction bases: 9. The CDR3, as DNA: TGTGCCAGCAGCCCAAGGTCCAGGGGGCGCACCGGGGAGCTGTTTTTT. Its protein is CASSPRSRGRTGELFF. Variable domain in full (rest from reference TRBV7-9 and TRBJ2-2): DTGVSQNPRHKITKRGQNVTFRCDPISEHNRLYWYRQTLGQGPEFLTYFQNEAQLEKSRLLSDRFSAERPKGSFSTLEIQRTEQGDSAMYLCASSPRSRGRTGELFFGEGSRLTVL.

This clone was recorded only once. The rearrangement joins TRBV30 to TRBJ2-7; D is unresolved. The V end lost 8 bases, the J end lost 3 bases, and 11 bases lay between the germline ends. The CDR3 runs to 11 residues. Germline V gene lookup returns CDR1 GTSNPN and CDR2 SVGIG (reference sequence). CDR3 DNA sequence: TGTGCCGGCCGATCGTTCTACGAGCAGTACTTC. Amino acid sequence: CAGRSFYEQYF.

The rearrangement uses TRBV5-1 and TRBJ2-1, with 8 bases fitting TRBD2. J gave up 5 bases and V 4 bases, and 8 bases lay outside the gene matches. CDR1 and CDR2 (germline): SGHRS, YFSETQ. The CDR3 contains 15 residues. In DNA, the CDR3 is TGCGCCAGCAGCGGTGGCGGGGGGCTAAACAATGAGCAGTTCTTC. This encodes CASSGGGGLNNEQFF.